This T cell receptor beta chain was profiled in a study of CD8 T cells in Susac syndrome. Random hexamers were used to reverse transcribe roughly 0.5 to 1 ug of RNA. TCRdb called the immunoSEQ multiplex PCR reads again in MiXCR, with one record for every CDR3 protein. The sample has approximately 180,000 distinct CDR3 sequences; around 94% are singletons. The sequenced material came from CD4+ T cells from PBMCs. This receptor was taken from a human donor with Susac syndrome.

The chain's CDR3 is CSVSVGQGDSPLHF. CDR3 DNA sequence: TGCAGCGTAAGCGTAGGACAGGGAGATTCACCCCTCCACTTT. J is TRBJ1-6 and V is TRBV29-1, with 8 bases fitting TRBD1. The length of the CDR3 is 14 residues. The germline gives CDR1 SQVTM, CDR2 ANQGSEA. The trim removed 6 bases at V and 8 bases at J, leaving 9 bases unmatched.